This T cell receptor (beta chain) was captured by sequencing in a study of shared clonotypes between healthy human individuals. General study points: Generation of non-shared clonotypes was less probable than generation of clonotypes shared by all four donors.

Sequencing used immunoSEQ multiplex PCR; TCRdb keeps in-frame clones, though not all of them. The table has about 680,000 clones, about 80% seen once. In its sample, this clone was seen a few times. What it binds is unknown. Memory CD4+ cells were the fraction left after CD45RA+ naive selection. Trimming cost V 1 base and J 0 bases, with 8 bases left between them. The CDR3 spans 15 residues. Germline values: CDR1 SEHNR, CDR2 FQNEAQ (reference sequence). This receptor was identified in a woman under 40 in good health. Sequences were obtained from memory CD4+ T cells sorted from blood. Subset denoted: CD45RA-negative fraction. The chain carries TRBV7-9 and TRBJ2-3, with D possibly matching TRBD1 (6 bases). The CDR3 nucleotides read TGTGCCAGCAGCTTAGGGACAGATAGCACAGATACGCAGTATTTT. This codes for CASSLGTDSTDTQYF.